The 13 T cell receptor beta chains reported below all come from one sample, sequenced in a study of T cell responses to AZD1222 COVID-19 vaccine. Here immunoSEQ multiplex PCR was the method, and the copy in TCRdb shows in-frame clones only, minus some. Here the sample spans roughly 80,000 clones, about nine tenths being singletons. The sequences come from peripheral blood, collected on day 0 of AZD1222 vaccination. These receptors were obtained from an adult in good health.

This clone was seen once. The chain has TRBV4-1 and TRBJ1-1, with D uncertain. V was cut by 1 base and J by 1 base, with 19 bases left in between. Germline V gene sequence: CDR1 MGHRA, CDR2 YSYEKL. The CDR3 is 18 residues long. CDR3 DNA sequence: TGCGCCAGCAGCCAAGGGCACCTAGGCAGAAGGAGGAACACTGAAGCTTTCTTT. Translating it yields CASSQGHLGRRRNTEAFF.

The rearrangement links TRBV7-9 to TRBJ2-1; 7 bases are a match to TRBD1. V lost 1 base, J lost 5 bases, and 2 bases stayed unmatched. CDR1 and CDR2 (germline): SEHNR, FQNEAQ (reference sequence). This CDR3 comprises 14 residues. The CDR3 bases are TGTGCCAGCAGCTTAGAAGGGGGCGACAATGAGCAGTTCTTC. The encoded protein is CASSLEGGDNEQFF.

The chain couples TRBV24-1 to TRBJ1-1, with 7 bases identical to TRBD1. This CDR3 comprises 12 residues. CDR1 is KGHDR and CDR2 is SFDVKD in the germline V gene. Trimming removed 12 bases from V and 1 base from J; junction bases left unmatched: 4. Here the CDR3 DNA reads TGTGCCTCGGGGACAGCGAACACTGAAGCTTTCTTT. Amino acids: CASGTANTEAFF.

The gene calls are TRBV11-3 and TRBJ2-2, with D hard to call. The CDR3 is 15 residues long. Deletions cut 2 bases from V and 6 bases from J, with 13 bases between. From germline, CDR1 is SGHNT and CDR2 YENEEA. The CDR3 nucleotides read TGTGCCAGCAGCTTACCCAGAGGTGCTCCCGGGGAGCTGTTTTTT. It is translated as CASSLPRGAPGELFF. Variable domain in full (rest from reference TRBV11-3 and TRBJ2-2): EAGVVQSPRYKIIEKKQPVAFWCNPISGHNTLYWYLQNLGQGPELLIRYENEEAVDDSQLPKDRFSAERLKGVDSTLKIQPAELGDSAVYLCASSLPRGAPGELFFGEGSRLTVL.

The genes are TRBV6-6 and TRBJ1-5; 7 bases line up with TRBD1. This CDR3 has 11 residues. The V gene end was trimmed by 10 bases and the J gene end by 9 bases; junction bases not matched to a gene: 6. Germline values: CDR1 MNHNY, CDR2 SVGAGI (reference sequence). CDR3 DNA: TGTGCCACCGACCAGGGGGGGCCCCAGCATTTT. Protein product: CATDQGGPQHF.

The rearrangement uses TRBV5-4 and TRBJ2-1; the match to TRBD2 covers 12 bases. The CDR3 loop spans 15 amino acids. Germline-derived CDR1 and CDR2 are SGHNT and YYREEE (reference sequence). V shed 5 bases and J 8 bases; nucleotides not matched to a gene: 8. CDR3 in amino acids: CASSPTGTSGYEQFF. The CDR3 bases are TGTGCCAGCAGTCCCACCGGGACTAGCGGGTATGAGCAGTTCTTC. The entire variable domain, with the rest obtained from reference TRBV5-4 and TRBJ2-1, is as follows: ETGVTQSPTHLIKTRGQQVTLRCSSQSGHNTVSWYQQALGQGPQFIFQYYREEENGRGNFPPRFSGLQFPNYSSELNVNALELDDSALYLCASSPTGTSGYEQFFGPGTRLTVL.

The rearrangement links TRBV9 to TRBJ1-1, with 8 bases fitting TRBD1. Per the germline V gene, CDR1 is SGDLS and CDR2 is YYNGEE. CDR3 size: 14 residues. V was pared by 3 bases and J by 5 bases, with 6 bases of the junction left unmatched. This CDR3 reads CASSDDRGLTEAFF. The CDR3 region has the DNA TGTGCCAGCAGCGACGACAGGGGTCTAACTGAAGCTTTCTTT.

V and J are TRBV10-3 and TRBJ1-6, with TRBD1 as a possible D gene (6 bases). The CDR3 spans 13 residues. Germline CDR1 ENHRY, CDR2 SYGVKD. The CDR3 here is CAQGSESNSPLHF. The CDR3 DNA follows: TGTGCTCAGGGGAGCGAGTCTAATTCACCCCTCCACTTT.

The genes are TRBV25-1 and TRBJ2-1; D remains ambiguous. V lost 8 bases and J lost 6, with 14 bases in between. The CDR3 consists of 13 residues. Germline CDR1 reads MGHDK; CDR2 reads SYGVNS. The CDR3 sequence is CASGRGYRNEQFF. CDR3 DNA sequence: TGTGCCAGCGGTAGAGGATACCGCAATGAGCAGTTCTTC.

Only a few counts were recorded for this clone. The chain links TRBV30 to TRBJ1-2, with TRBD1 as a possible D gene (5 bases). The CDR3 covers 12 residues. Looked up from germline, CDR1 is GTSNPN and CDR2 is SVGIG (reference sequence). With 2 bases removed from V and 7 bases from J, the gap between germline ends came to 11 bases. CDR3 loop: CAWSSQVFGYTF. CDR3 coding DNA: TGTGCCTGGAGTTCACAGGTTTTTGGCTACACCTTC.

The V gene is TRBV3-1 (or the pseudogene TRBV3-2), the J gene TRBJ2-7; 9 nucleotides agree with TRBD1. Germline-derived CDR1 and CDR2 are LGHDT and YNNKEL (reference sequence). CDR3 size: 15 residues. V lost 5 bases and J lost 7; bases outside the gene matches: 12. The CDR3, as DNA: TGTGCCAGCAGCTACTTCAGGGGGACAGGGCTTGAGCAGTACTTC. Amino acids: CASSYFRGTGLEQYF.

The gene calls are TRBV19 and TRBJ1-2; TRBD1 matches at 8 bases. This CDR3 has 14 amino acids. Germline V gene data show CDR1 as LNHDA and CDR2 as SQIVND (reference sequence). V dropped 2 bases and J dropped 9; count of bases not matched to a gene: 8. The CDR3 spells CASSIQDRERSYTF. CDR3 nucleotide sequence: TGTGCCAGTAGTATACAGGACAGGGAAAGGAGCTACACCTTC.

The V call is TRBV30, the J call TRBJ1-4; no clear D. The CDR3 runs 12 residues. Trimming stripped 0 bases from V and 11 bases from J, with 10 bases between. Per the germline V gene, CDR1 is GTSNPN and CDR2 is SVGIG (reference sequence). CDR3 coding DNA: TGTGCCTGGAGTGTATTAGGAGATAAACTGTTTTTT. Its protein is CAWSVLGDKLFF.